Following are 5 T cell receptor beta chains from one sample sequenced in a study of control samples from healthy donors and cancer patients (dated by TCRdb to about 2020). Receptor amplification or capture employed the immunoSEQ multiplex PCR assay. TCRdb re-hosts the immuneACCESS table, in-frame sequences only. Its copies lack some clones; in the studies checked, an unresolved V gene accounts for under half of them, and the cause for the rest is not known. Counted in this sample were about 120,000 clones; roughly 93% of them appeared once. In total, the top ten clones hold 2.6% of the sample. Material: blood. The receptors were sampled from a young man in good health.

In its sample, this clone was seen once. The rearrangement uses TRBV25-1 and TRBJ2-3; D might be TRBD1 (6 bases). The germline V gene has CDR1 MGHDK and CDR2 SYGVNS. This CDR3 is 15 amino acids long. The germline V and J ends were trimmed by 5 bases and 8 bases, with 20 bases remaining between them. The CDR3: CASSPGGGGAGTQYF. CDR3 nucleotide sequence: TGTGCCAGCAGTCCTGGGGGTGGGGGCGCGGGTACGCAGTATTTT.

This clone came up once. The chain is built from TRBV5-6 and TRBJ2-3; 8 bases are a match to TRBD2. The germline gives CDR1 SGHDT, CDR2 YYEEEE. The CDR3 runs 16 residues. V shed 3 bases and J 2 bases; nucleotides not matched to a gene: 8. CDR3 protein: CASSSRLAGTTDTQYF. The DNA of the CDR3 is TGTGCCAGCAGCTCAAGGTTAGCGGGGACCACAGATACGCAGTATTTT.

The chain combines TRBV28 with TRBJ1-2, with D perhaps matching TRBD1 (5 bases). Trimming shortened V by 6 bases and J by 12 bases, and 17 bases separated the two germline ends. This CDR3 contains 12 residues. In germline, CDR1 is MDHEN, CDR2 SYDVKM. DNA of the CDR3: TGTGCCAGCAGAGTTGGGGCGGACCTAAACACCTTC. It specifies CASRVGADLNTF.

The chain uses TRBV5-1 and TRBJ2-5; D possibly corresponds to TRBD2 (6 bases). CDR3 length: 14 amino acids. Looked up from germline, CDR1 is SGHRS and CDR2 is YFSETQ. V was clipped by 4 bases and J by 1 base, with 11 bases between them. The CDR3 DNA sequence: TGCGCCAGCAGCCCGGGGGACTTCCAAGAGACCCAGTACTTC. It encodes CASSPGDFQETQYF.

CDR3 residues: CATRAGGASSGTQYF. DNA of the CDR3: TGTGCCACCAGGGCGGGGGGCGCCTCGTCGGGTACGCAGTATTTT. The chain recombines TRBV24-1 with TRBJ2-3, with 8 positions matching TRBD2. Germline CDR1 and CDR2: KGHDR and SFDVKD. CDR3 length equals 15 residues. Losses at the gene ends were 7 bases for V and 8 bases for J; bases not matched to a gene: 13.